This TCR beta chain derives from a study of early T cells in non-severe SARS-CoV-2 infection. A remark on this clonotype: At one end the junction does not follow the germline gene, possibly because of a read error.

The protocol attached unique molecular identifiers to individual cDNA molecules. MiXCR, run by TCRdb on the 5' RACE reads, gives a single entry per CDR3 protein. The data contain nearly 70,000 distinct CDR3 sequences, about 4.6% of them singletons. This CDR3 contains 15 residues. Germline CDR1 reads SGHDN; CDR2 reads FVKESK. The chain joins TRBV14 to TRBJ1-2; TRBD1 is a possible D gene (5 bases). The sequence was obtained from an adult who was a healthcare worker with PCR-confirmed SARS-CoV-2 infection or an uninfected control (not recorded which). The donor label of this sample is uncertain. The sample in question was whole blood, obtained at baseline. This CDR3 is CASSSDSPTIYDYTF. The DNA for the CDR3 is TGTGCCAGCAGCTCTGACAGTCCGACCATCTATGACTACACCTTC. Drawing the rest from reference TRBV14 and TRBJ1-2, the complete variable domain is EAGVTQFPSHSVIEKGQTVTLRCDPISGHDNLYWYRRVMGKEIKFLLHFVKESKQDESGMPNNRFLAERTGGTYSTLKVQPAELEDSGVYFCASSSDSPTIYDYTFGSGTRLTVV.